The 31 T cell receptor beta chains given below trace back to one sample, sequenced in a study of T-cell reconstitution after alpha-beta-depleted transplantation in children. Construction of the TCRbeta library involved unique molecular identifiers. TCRdb recomputed calls from the PCR reads with MiXCR, one row per CDR3 protein. The profile covers some 600,000 distinct CDR3 sequences, with 10% to 15% appearing a single time and around 2.2% taken by the ten largest. This specimen was PBMCs, mostly from graft donor cells, taken 360 days after TCRalphabeta/CD19-depleted stem cell transplant. The receptors were gathered from a male patient younger than 18 who had a stem cell transplant for acute myeloid leukemia, so the T cells may come from the graft donor.

This clonotype was counted a few times. The chain couples TRBV11-2 to TRBJ2-2, with 9 bases identical to TRBD1. The CDR3 covers 16 residues. Germline V gene lookup returns CDR1 SGHAT and CDR2 FQNNGV. The J segment lost 4 bases and the V segment lost 5 bases, leaving 8 bases of the junction unmatched. The chain's CDR3 is CASSLGTGMVTGELFF. CDR3 sequence (DNA): TGTGCCAGCAGCCTCGGGACAGGGATGGTCACCGGGGAGCTGTTTTTT.

The table lists this clonotype with a few counts. The chain has TRBV5-1 and TRBJ2-3; a possible D gene is TRBD2 (5 bases). V was trimmed by 0 bases and J by 4 bases, leaving 15 bases between them. The CDR3 totals 16 residues. Germline V gene lookup returns CDR1 SGHRS and CDR2 YFSETQ. In nucleotides, the CDR3 is TGCGCCAGCAGCTTGGGCGATCTAGCATCCGCAGATACGCAGTATTTT. It yields the protein CASSLGDLASADTQYF.

V usage is TRBV20-1 and J usage is TRBJ2-5, with 8 bases identical to TRBD2. The germline CDR1 and CDR2 sequences are DFQATT and SNEGSKA (reference sequence). This CDR3 has 14 residues. With 6 bases clipped from V and 1 base from J, the junction kept 7 bases outside the gene matches. The DNA of the CDR3 is TGCAGTGCCCCAAAACTAGCGGTCCAAGAGACCCAGTACTTC. Translation: CSAPKLAVQETQYF.

The sample holds many counts of this clonotype. The chain employs TRBV18 and TRBJ2-1; 14 positions agree with TRBD2. Germline V gene sequence: CDR1 KGHSH, CDR2 LQKENI. This CDR3 is 16 amino acids long. Losses at the gene ends were 2 bases for V and 9 bases for J; bases not matched to a gene: 6. CDR3 region: CASSPYTGTSGGEQFF. The CDR3 coding sequence is TGTGCCAGCTCACCATATACCGGGACTAGCGGGGGTGAGCAGTTCTTC.

The sample holds a few counts of this clonotype. V is TRBV9 and J is TRBJ2-3; 7 bases fit TRBD1. The CDR3 loop spans 16 amino acids. The trim removed 2 bases at V and 2 bases at J, leaving 8 bases unmatched. Germline assignment: CDR1 SGDLS and CDR2 YYNGEE. CDR3 coding DNA: TGTGCCAGCAGCGTTGGGGACAGCCCCTACACAGATACGCAGTATTTT. It codes for CASSVGDSPYTDTQYF.

In this sample, this clonotype turned up many times. This sequence joins TRBV20-1 and TRBJ2-1; 15 bases align to TRBD2. The CDR3 runs to 19 residues. With V trimmed by 6 bases and J by 0 bases, 12 bases remained unmatched. Germline V gene data show CDR1 as DFQATT and CDR2 as SNEGSKA (reference sequence). CDR3 nucleotide sequence: TGCAGTGCCCCGGGACTAGCGGGAGGTCTAAAGAGCTCCTACAATGAGCAGTTCTTC. Amino acids: CSAPGLAGGLKSSYNEQFF.

This chain links TRBV7-3 with TRBJ2-2, with D possibly called TRBD1 or TRBD2 (5 bases each). Germline lookup yields CDR1 SGHTA and CDR2 FQGTGA. V was clipped by 5 bases and J by 3 bases, with 16 bases between them. The CDR3 loop spans 16 amino acids. The CDR3 region is CASSRGRGADTGELFF. Written as DNA, the CDR3 is TGTGCCAGCAGCCGAGGAAGGGGAGCAGACACCGGGGAGCTGTTTTTT.

The chain joins TRBV14 to TRBJ2-6; TRBD1 matches 10 bases. The V and J ends lost 7 bases and 3 bases, in that order; junction bases with no gene match: 9. The CDR3 spans 17 residues. The germline gives CDR1 SGHDN, CDR2 FVKESK. CDR3 nucleotides: TGTGCCAGCACCACACGACAGGGGGCCTTTGGGGCCAACGTCCTGACTTTC. Translation gives CASTTRQGAFGANVLTF. Together with reference TRBV14 and TRBJ2-6, the CDR3 gives the full variable domain: EAGVTQFPSHSVIEKGQTVTLRCDPISGHDNLYWYRRVMGKEIKFLLHFVKESKQDESGMPNNRFLAERTGGTYSTLKVQPAELEDSGVYFCASTTRQGAFGANVLTFGAGSRLTVL.

CDR3 nucleotide sequence: TGTGCCAGCAGTTTAGCGGGAGGGGCCGACGAGCAGTACTTC. Protein sequence: CASSLAGGADEQYF. J is TRBJ2-7 and V is TRBV28, with 9 bases lining up with TRBD2. The V gene end was trimmed by 2 bases and the J gene end by 5 bases; junction bases not matched to a gene: 4. CDR1 and CDR2 (germline): MDHEN, SYDVKM. This CDR3 contains 14 residues.

This clonotype was recorded a few times. The chain employs TRBV5-1 and TRBJ2-3; 9 bases match TRBD2. Per germline, CDR1 SGHRS and CDR2 YFSETQ. V shed 0 bases, J shed 0 bases, and the junction held 5 bases outside the gene matches. This CDR3 spans 17 amino acids. CDR3 coding DNA: TGCGCCAGCAGCTTGGTGGCTAGCGGGACTAGCACAGATACGCAGTATTTT. Protein sequence: CASSLVASGTSTDTQYF.

J is TRBJ2-1 and V is TRBV2; D perhaps matches TRBD2 (6 bases). V gave up 11 bases and J gave up 5 bases, with 13 bases separating them. Germline CDR1 reads SNHLY; CDR2 reads FYNNEI. The CDR3 length is 12 residues. CDR3 region: CAVGDFNNEQFF. Here the CDR3 DNA reads TGTGCCGTGGGGGACTTTAACAATGAGCAGTTCTTC.

This clonotype appeared many times. This chain joins TRBV12-3 or TRBV12-4 and TRBJ2-3; 9 positions agree with TRBD1. After removal of 6 bases from V and 5 bases from J, the junction contained 12 bases not matched to a gene. The CDR3 loop spans 16 amino acids. CDR3 sequence reads: CASSQARDRDRDTQYF. Here the CDR3 DNA reads TGTGCCAGCAGCCAAGCGAGGGACAGGGATAGAGATACGCAGTATTTT.

This clonotype was seen ten or more times. This sequence joins TRBV29-1 and TRBJ2-7; no reliable D call. Germline lookup yields CDR1 SQVTM and CDR2 ANQGSEA. The CDR3 length is 12 residues. V was clipped by 2 bases and J by 2 bases, with 7 bases between them. The DNA for the CDR3 is TGCAGCGTTGAAAGCAGGCCCTACGAGCAGTACTTC. Its translation is CSVESRPYEQYF.

This clonotype was counted many times. The chain carries TRBV27 and TRBJ2-6; perhaps TRBD2 as D (5 bases). The CDR3 is made up of 15 amino acids. Germline lookup yields CDR1 MNHEY and CDR2 SMNVEV (reference sequence). Trimming took off 3 bases at V and 2 bases at J, with 8 bases between the two ends. The CDR3 DNA is TGTGCCAGCAGTTTGACGGAGGCTGGGGCCAACGTCCTGACTTTC. Amino acid sequence: CASSLTEAGANVLTF.

The chain recombines TRBV6-2 or TRBV6-3 with TRBJ1-6; D is possibly TRBD1 (5 bases). Per the germline V gene, CDR1 is MNHEY and CDR2 is SVGEGT. This CDR3 spans 15 amino acids. The V gene lost 0 bases and the J gene lost 8 bases, with 11 bases spanning the gap. The CDR3 region has the DNA TGTGCCAGCAGTTACTCGGGGGGTGGTGATTCACCCCTCCACTTT. Residues: CASSYSGGGDSPLHF.

In this sample, this clonotype turned up a few times. The rearrangement joins TRBV7-9 to TRBJ1-2; 7 bases match TRBD1. V lost 5 bases to trimming and J lost 4 bases; unmatched junction nucleotides: 10. The V gene's germline CDR1 is SEHNR and CDR2 FQNEAQ (reference sequence). The CDR3 sequence is 15 residues long. The chain's CDR3 is CASSHRGLSSYGYTF. The CDR3 region has the DNA TGTGCCAGCAGCCACAGGGGTCTCTCCAGCTATGGCTACACCTTC.

The V and J genes are TRBV18 and TRBJ2-7; TRBD2 matches 13 bases. The CDR3 is made up of 15 amino acids. CDR1 is KGHSH and CDR2 is LQKENI in the germline V gene. V lost 3 bases to trimming and J lost 5 bases; unmatched junction nucleotides: 4. The CDR3 bases are TGTGCCAGCTCACCCTTGGGACTAGCGGGAAACGAGCAGTACTTC. Translation: CASSPLGLAGNEQYF.

The chain joins TRBV10-3 to TRBJ2-3; D ambiguous. The germline V gene encodes CDR1 ENHRY and CDR2 SYGVKD. The CDR3 loop spans 16 amino acids. The V and J ends lost 0 bases and 1 base respectively, with 11 bases between them. The CDR3 sequence is CAISESGKPGTDTQYF. The CDR3 nucleotides read TGTGCCATCAGTGAGTCGGGTAAACCGGGCACAGATACGCAGTATTTT.

CDR3 in DNA: TGCAGTGCTAGATGGAGACAGGGGCCAGATACGCAGTATTTT. The encoded protein is CSARWRQGPDTQYF. The gene calls are TRBV20-1 and TRBJ2-3, with 8 bases lining up with TRBD1. The CDR3 consists of 14 residues. Germline V gives CDR1 DFQATT, CDR2 SNEGSKA (reference sequence). V trimming: 2 bases; J trimming: 4 bases; junction bases outside the gene matches: 5.

The chain has TRBV7-3 and TRBJ2-2; D not certain. The CDR3 loop spans 13 amino acids. V was pared by 11 bases and J by 0 bases, with 10 bases between. Germline assignment: CDR1 SGHTA and CDR2 FQGTGA. As DNA, the CDR3 is TGTGCCTCAGTGCAGGCGAACACCGGGGAGCTGTTTTTT. This encodes CASVQANTGELFF.

This clonotype was seen many times. The genes are TRBV4-2 and TRBJ2-2; D may be TRBD1 (6 bases). There are 15 residues in the CDR3. Germline CDR1 and CDR2: LGHNA and YNFKEQ. The germline V and J ends were trimmed by 4 bases and 5 bases, with 14 bases remaining between them. The DNA of the CDR3 is TGTGCCAGCAGCCTGCACAGGGTGGGGACCGGGGAGCTGTTTTTT. This translates into CASSLHRVGTGELFF.

This chain connects TRBV19 to TRBJ1-1, with TRBD1 identical over 7 bases. The CDR3 loop spans 15 amino acids. The V and J ends lost 4 bases and 1 base, in that order; junction bases with no gene match: 6. The germline CDR1 and CDR2 sequences are LNHDA and SQIVND (reference sequence). CDR3 protein: CASSTQQGTNTEAFF. The CDR3 DNA is TGTGCCAGTAGTACCCAACAGGGGACGAACACTGAAGCTTTCTTT.

This chain links TRBV5-1 with TRBJ2-5, with D maybe TRBD2 (5 bases). The CDR3 is 14 amino acids. V lost 4 bases, J lost 2 bases, and 12 bases lay in between. Germline assignment: CDR1 SGHRS and CDR2 YFSETQ. The CDR3: CASSQYREQETQYF. The DNA of the CDR3 is TGCGCCAGCAGCCAATACCGGGAACAAGAGACCCAGTACTTC.

V is TRBV7-9 and J is TRBJ2-5; 8 bases agree with TRBD1. The DNA end lines up better with TRBJ2-1; the J call may be wrong. Germline V lookup: CDR1 SEHNR, CDR2 FQNEAQ (reference sequence). The CDR3 has 15 amino acids. The CDR3 nucleotides are TGTGCCAGCAGCTTTTTCACAGGGGGAATAGAGACCCAGTTCTTC. Translation: CASSFFTGGIETQFF.

This chain connects TRBV6-2 or TRBV6-3 to TRBJ2-7, with 7 positions matching TRBD2. This CDR3 is 17 amino acids long. The V gene's germline CDR1 is MNHEY and CDR2 SVGEGT. V dropped 6 bases and J dropped 4; count of bases not matched to a gene: 18. The CDR3 bases are TGTGCCAGCAGGACCGTTGGACTAGAAAAACCACATTACGAGCAGTACTTC. This gives the protein CASRTVGLEKPHYEQYF.

This clonotype was seen only a few times. This chain uses TRBV20-1 with TRBJ2-5; 13 bases line up with TRBD2. Germline-derived CDR1 and CDR2 are DFQATT and SNEGSKA (reference sequence). With V trimmed by 8 bases and J by 4 bases, 7 bases remained unmatched. This CDR3 contains 14 residues. The CDR3 is CSSRLAGGPETQYF. CDR3 DNA sequence: TGCAGTTCCCGACTAGCGGGAGGCCCAGAGACCCAGTACTTC.

The chain links TRBV12-3 or TRBV12-4 to TRBJ1-5, with D possibly being TRBD1 (6 bases). V lost 6 bases, J lost 7 bases, and 16 bases lay in between. The CDR3 loop spans 14 amino acids. The CDR3 loop reads CASRAGTPTQPQHF. The CDR3 coding sequence is TGTGCCAGCAGAGCCGGGACACCCACACAGCCCCAGCATTTT.

This clonotype was counted a few times. The chain employs TRBV18 and TRBJ2-1; the D gene is possibly TRBD2 (6 bases). Germline V gives CDR1 KGHSH, CDR2 LQKENI. V was pared by 6 bases and J by 1 base, with 28 bases between. The CDR3 is made up of 20 amino acids. The CDR3 DNA sequence: TGTGCCAGCTCCCCTAGACTAGATAAGAACCCCAGAACGTCCTACAATGAGCAGTTCTTC. Translation: CASSPRLDKNPRTSYNEQFF. Based on the CDR3 plus reference TRBV18 and TRBJ2-1, the full variable domain is NAGVMQNPRHLVRRRGQEARLRCSPMKGHSHVYWYRQLPEEGLKFMVYLQKENIIDESGMPKERFSAEFPKEGPSILRIQQVVRGDSAAYFCASSPRLDKNPRTSYNEQFFGPGTRLTVL.

This clonotype appeared a few times. The V and J genes are TRBV6-2 or TRBV6-3 and TRBJ2-5, with 8 bases matching TRBD1. The CDR3 has 17 amino acids. The germline CDR1 and CDR2 sequences are MNHEY and SVGEGT. The ends lost 0 bases at V and 4 bases at J; junction bases unmatched: 10. The CDR3 loop is CASSYSPFPGGVETQYF. CDR3 coding DNA: TGTGCCAGCAGTTACTCACCCTTCCCAGGGGGCGTAGAGACCCAGTACTTC.

This clonotype has more than one count but fewer than ten. The J gene is TRBJ2-7, the V gene TRBV7-4; 12 bases align to TRBD2. The V segment lost 4 bases and the J segment 4 bases; nucleotides outside the gene matches: 17. The CDR3 runs 19 residues. CDR1 is SGHVT and CDR2 is SQSDAQ in the germline V gene. For the CDR3, the DNA is TGTGCCAGCAGCTCCGTACTAGCGGGAGGCCCTCCAAAGCTATACGAGCAGTACTTC. It translates to CASSSVLAGGPPKLYEQYF.

V is TRBV9 and J is TRBJ1-1; the D is unclear. The germline V and J ends were trimmed by 4 bases and 5 bases, with 15 bases remaining between them. The germline V gene encodes CDR1 SGDLS and CDR2 YYNGEE. The CDR3 contains 14 residues. The CDR3, as DNA: TGTGCCAGCAGCCCTAGGGTGGGTGGTACTGAAGCTTTCTTT. Amino acids: CASSPRVGGTEAFF.